This TCR beta chain was profiled in a study of OX40 agonist ivuxolimab in advanced cancers. Produced via immunoSEQ multiplex PCR; TCRdb's table is partial and in-frame only. Of about 45,000 clones listed, more than 80% were seen once; the top ten hold about 15%. Germline V gene lookup returns CDR1 SGHKS and CDR2 YYEKEE (reference sequence). This CDR3 has 15 amino acids. V shed 8 bases, J shed 2 bases, and the junction held 8 bases outside the gene matches. Whole-study findings and limits: Relative to CD4+ cells, CD8+ T cells on average had more expanded clones.

As for this clone: Antigen specificity is unknown.

Sample: CD4+ or CD8+ T cells sorted from blood, taken in a trial of the OX40 agonist ivuxolimab. This receptor was taken from an adult with an advanced solid tumor such as melanoma, head and neck, liver or kidney cancer. The chain joins TRBV5-5 to TRBJ2-7; 12 bases agree with TRBD2. The CDR3 region is CASSLLAGGPYEQYF. The CDR3 nucleotides are TGTGCCAGTTCATTACTAGCGGGGGGCCCCTACGAGCAGTACTTC. The full variable domain, its missing parts supplied by reference TRBV5-5 and TRBJ2-7, is DAGVTQSPTHLIKTRGQQVTLRCSPISGHKSVSWYQQVLGQGPQFIFQYYEKEERGRGNFPDRFSARQFPNYSSELNVNALLLGDSALYLCASSLLAGGPYEQYFGPGTRLTVT.